The 16 T cell receptor beta chains in this list originate from one sample, sequenced in a study of T-cell reconstitution after alpha-beta-depleted transplantation in children. Unique molecular identifiers featured in how the TCRbeta library was prepared. TCRdb re-called the PCR reads with MiXCR, one entry per CDR3 protein. The sample gives some 600,000 distinct CDR3 sequences, 16% of which show up once; 0.8% to 1.1% is in the top ten. Sequencing was performed on PBMCs from the stem cell graft donor, taken from the stem cell graft. The receptors derive from a human donor who donated a stem cell graft to a child with acute myeloid leukemia.

This clonotype has ten or more counts. The chain employs TRBV29-1 and TRBJ2-3; D is uncertain. Germline V gene data show CDR1 as SQVTM and CDR2 as ANQGSEA. The CDR3 has 13 amino acids. Trimming shortened V by 4 bases and J by 0 bases, and 8 bases separated the two germline ends. The CDR3: CSVAGGSTDTQYF. DNA for the CDR3: TGCAGCGTTGCGGGCGGTAGCACAGATACGCAGTATTTT.

This clonotype was seen at least ten times. V is TRBV20-1 and J is TRBJ1-5; 9 positions match TRBD1. The CDR3 has 14 amino acids. Germline V gene sequence: CDR1 DFQATT, CDR2 SNEGSKA (reference sequence). V lost 7 bases to trimming and J lost 2 bases; unmatched junction nucleotides: 6. The CDR3 region has the DNA TGCAGTGTGGGGGGACAGGGAGGCAATCAGCCCCAGCATTTT. It specifies CSVGGQGGNQPQHF.

This clonotype was found a few times. The chain carries TRBV7-2 and TRBJ2-5, with TRBD2 identical over 10 bases. The CDR3 sequence is 15 residues long. V dropped 0 bases and J dropped 4; count of bases not matched to a gene: 2. Germline CDR1 is SGHTA and CDR2 is FQGNSA. CDR3 DNA: TGTGCCAGCAGCTTAGCACTAGCGGGGACAGAGACCCAGTACTTC. Translation gives CASSLALAGTETQYF. The full variable domain, completed using reference TRBV7-2 and TRBJ2-5, is GAGVSQSPSNKVTEKGKDVELRCDPISGHTALYWYRQSLGQGLEFLIYFQGNSAPDKSGLPSDRFSAERTGGSVSTLTIQRTQQEDSAVYLCASSLALAGTETQYFGPGTRLLVL.

V usage is TRBV28 and J usage is TRBJ2-3; weak D call: TRBD1 (6 bases). The germline gives CDR1 MDHEN, CDR2 SYDVKM. V was clipped by 10 bases and J by 4 bases, with 18 bases between them. The CDR3 contains 14 residues. The CDR3 sequence: CATQDSVGADTQYF. For the CDR3, the DNA is TGTGCCACCCAGGACAGCGTGGGGGCAGATACGCAGTATTTT.

The rearrangement joins TRBV7-6 to TRBJ1-5, with a possible D match to TRBD1 (5 bases). The germline gives CDR1 SGHVS, CDR2 FNYEAQ. V was pared by 6 bases and J by 6 bases, with 27 bases between. The CDR3 contains 18 residues. The CDR3 here is CASSQLPTEGRAGQPQHF. DNA for the CDR3: TGTGCCAGCAGTCAACTCCCTACAGAGGGGCGGGCTGGTCAGCCCCAGCATTTT.

Only a few counts were recorded for this clonotype. V gene TRBV5-4 combines with J gene TRBJ2-2; a possible D gene is TRBD1 (6 bases). Germline CDR1 reads SGHNT; CDR2 reads YYREEE (reference sequence). Trimming removed 4 bases from V and 6 bases from J, with 22 bases in between. The CDR3 sequence is 17 residues long. The CDR3 spells CASSGGRQGLASGELFF. CDR3 nucleotide sequence: TGTGCCAGCAGCGGCGGGCGGCAGGGGCTAGCTTCCGGGGAGCTGTTTTTT.

The chain is built from TRBV20-1 and TRBJ1-1; 9 bases align to TRBD1. With 6 bases clipped from V and 5 bases from J, the junction kept 7 bases outside the gene matches. This CDR3 spans 13 amino acids. CDR1 is DFQATT and CDR2 is SNEGSKA in the germline V gene (reference sequence). The DNA of the CDR3 is TGCAGTGCCTCTGGGACAGGGTGGACTGAAGCTTTCTTT. This sequence encodes CSASGTGWTEAFF.

This clonotype was picked up many times. The J gene is TRBJ2-7, the V gene TRBV9; 10 bases line up with TRBD1. Germline assignment: CDR1 SGDLS and CDR2 YYNGEE. The CDR3 consists of 14 residues. The junction had 3 bases not matched to a gene; V was cut back by 3 bases and J by 3 bases. The CDR3 reads CASSAGTGVYEQYF. CDR3 coding DNA: TGTGCCAGCAGCGCCGGGACAGGGGTCTACGAGCAGTACTTC.

This clonotype was detected a few times. The CDR3 DNA sequence: TGCGCCAGCAGCTTTTTTCAGGGGACGAACACCGGGGAGCTGTTTTTT. This codes for CASSFFQGTNTGELFF. This chain links TRBV5-1 with TRBJ2-2; D possibly corresponds to TRBD1 (6 bases). CDR3 length: 16 residues. In germline, CDR1 is SGHRS, CDR2 YFSETQ. The V and J ends lost 2 bases and 0 bases respectively, with 11 bases between them.

About this clonotype: With a much larger clone just one base away, this may be a read error. CDR3: CSVDQAAHEQFF. The CDR3 DNA follows: TGCAGCGTTGACCAGGCGGCGCACGAGCAGTTCTTC. The rearrangement joins TRBV29-1 to TRBJ2-1; D is unclear. From germline, CDR1 is SQVTM and CDR2 ANQGSEA. The CDR3 is made up of 12 amino acids. The ends were cut back, 3 bases at V and 10 bases at J, with 13 bases in the middle.

This clonotype was observed a few times. The chain employs TRBV4-1 and TRBJ1-5; perhaps TRBD1 as D (5 bases). With 1 base removed from V and 4 bases from J, the gap between germline ends came to 17 bases. There are 17 residues in the CDR3. In germline, CDR1 is MGHRA, CDR2 YSYEKL. For the CDR3, the DNA is TGCGCCAGCAGCCAAGGGGTCGGCAGGGATGGGAATCAGCCCCAGCATTTT. This encodes CASSQGVGRDGNQPQHF.

This clonotype was detected ten times or more. The J gene is TRBJ2-1, the V gene TRBV5-6, with D perhaps matching TRBD1 (6 bases). Trimming cost V 5 bases and J 4 bases, with 16 bases left between them. The germline V gene encodes CDR1 SGHDT and CDR2 YYEEEE. CDR3 length equals 15 residues. The CDR3 here is CASSPTGKLYNEQFF. As DNA, the CDR3 is TGTGCCAGCAGTCCAACAGGGAAACTGTACAATGAGCAGTTCTTC.

This chain connects TRBV6-2 or TRBV6-3 to TRBJ1-4; tentatively, D is TRBD1 (6 bases). This CDR3 region has 16 residues. From germline, CDR1 is MNHEY and CDR2 SVGEGT. Trimming cost V 2 bases and J 5 bases, with 15 bases left between them. The DNA for the CDR3 is TGTGCCAGCAGTTACCTTAGACAGGAGCCGAATGAAAAACTGTTTTTT. This sequence encodes CASSYLRQEPNEKLFF.

Comments on this clonotype: This clone may be a read error of a much larger clone one base away. The CDR3 DNA follows: TGCAGTGCTAGCCCACCCACAGGGGGTTCCTACAATGACCAGTTCTTC. It codes for CSASPPTGGSYNDQFF. The chain recombines TRBV20-1 with TRBJ2-1, with 8 bases aligning to TRBD1. Germline CDR1 and CDR2: DFQATT and SNEGSKA (reference sequence). The CDR3 has 16 amino acids.

This clonotype was found a few times. The chain recombines TRBV27 with TRBJ1-5; 7 bases map to TRBD1. This CDR3 contains 19 residues. Losses at the gene ends were 1 base for V and 0 bases for J; bases not matched to a gene: 12. CDR1 and CDR2 from the germline V gene are MNHEY and SMNVEV (reference sequence). In nucleotides, the CDR3 is TGTGCCAGCAGTTTATACGGAACTCCCGGGACAGATAGCAATCAGCCCCAGCATTTT. Its protein product is CASSLYGTPGTDSNQPQHF.

The chain has TRBV20-1 and TRBJ2-5; the match to TRBD2 covers 10 bases. The CDR3 runs to 14 residues. Germline-derived CDR1 and CDR2 are DFQATT and SNEGSKA (reference sequence). J was trimmed by 5 bases and V by 7 bases; bases with no gene match: 10. The CDR3 is CSEASGGHGETQYF. The CDR3 DNA sequence: TGCAGTGAGGCTAGCGGGGGCCACGGGGAGACCCAGTACTTC.